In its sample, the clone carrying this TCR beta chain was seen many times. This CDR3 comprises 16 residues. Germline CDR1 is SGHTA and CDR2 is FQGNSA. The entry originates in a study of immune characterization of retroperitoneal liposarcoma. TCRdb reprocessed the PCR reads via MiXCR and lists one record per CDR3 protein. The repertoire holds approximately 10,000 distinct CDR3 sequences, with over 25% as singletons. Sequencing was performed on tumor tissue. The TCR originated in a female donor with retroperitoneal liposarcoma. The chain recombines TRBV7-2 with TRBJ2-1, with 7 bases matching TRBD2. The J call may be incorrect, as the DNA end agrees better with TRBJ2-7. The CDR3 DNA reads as TGTGCCAGCAGCACGAGGGCGGGAGCGGTACACAATGAGCAGTACTTC. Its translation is CASSTRAGAVHNEQYF.